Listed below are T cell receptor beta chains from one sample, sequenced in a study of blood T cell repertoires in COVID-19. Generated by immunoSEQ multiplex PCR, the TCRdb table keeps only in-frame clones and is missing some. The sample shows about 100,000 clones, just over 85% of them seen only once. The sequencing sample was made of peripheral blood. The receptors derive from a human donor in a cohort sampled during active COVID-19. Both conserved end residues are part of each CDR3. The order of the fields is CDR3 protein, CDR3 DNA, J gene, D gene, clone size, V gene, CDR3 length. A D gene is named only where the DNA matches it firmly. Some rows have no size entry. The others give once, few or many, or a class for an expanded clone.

CASSVVGDNSPLHF TGTGCCAGCAGCGTTGTAGGGGATAATTCACCCCTCCACTTT TRBJ1-6 - - TRBV9 14
CAISGLLDNQPQHF TGTGCCATCAGCGGACTCCTCGATAATCAGCCCCAGCATTTT TRBJ1-5 - - TRBV10-3 14
CASSREQGNSNQPQHF TGTGCCAGCAGTCGAGAACAGGGAAATAGCAATCAGCCCCAGCATTTT TRBJ1-5 - few TRBV2 16
CASSQDGGGAVSYNSPLHF TGCGCCAGCAGCCAAGACGGAGGAGGGGCCGTCTCCTATAATTCACCCCTCCACTTT TRBJ1-6 - - TRBV4-1 19
CASSRQTSGTYEQYF TGTGCCAGCAGCCGCCAGACTAGCGGTACCTACGAGCAGTACTTC TRBJ2-7 TRBD2 - TRBV9 15
CASSALEDTGELFF TGTGCCAGCAGTGCTTTAGAGGACACCGGGGAGCTGTTTTTT TRBJ2-2 - - TRBV2 14
CASSRTGNPGELFF TGTGCCAGCAGTCGGACAGGGAACCCCGGGGAGCTGTTTTTT TRBJ2-2 TRBD1 - TRBV7-3 14
CASTAKYSGSYEQYF TGTGCCAGTACCGCTAAATACAGTGGCTCCTACGAGCAGTACTTC TRBJ2-7 - - TRBV19 15
CASNPAGTGVGYEQYF TGTGCCAGCAATCCCGCCGGGACAGGGGTCGGCTACGAGCAGTACTTC TRBJ2-7 TRBD1 - TRBV6-6 16
CASSQARGFGEKLFF TGCGCCAGCAGCCAAGCAAGGGGTTTTGGTGAAAAACTGTTTTTT TRBJ1-4 - - TRBV4-3 15
CASSYRGQFSQYF TGTGCCAGCAGTTACCGGGGACAATTCTCGCAGTACTTC TRBJ2-7 - once TRBV6-2/TRBV6-3 13
CASSLTGLLPDTQYF TGTGCCAGCAGTCTTACGGGACTCCTACCAGATACGCAGTATTTT TRBJ2-3 - - TRBV27 15
CASSLGGQGLNEQFF TGCGCCAGCAGCTTAGGGGGACAGGGTCTCAATGAGCAGTTCTTC TRBJ2-1 TRBD1 - TRBV5-1 15
CSVEWGLETQYF TGCAGCGTTGAATGGGGGCTGGAGACCCAGTACTTC TRBJ2-5 - once TRBV29-1 12
CSASGDRVKYMNTEAFF TGCAGTGCTAGTGGGGACAGGGTGAAATACATGAACACTGAAGCTTTCTTT TRBJ1-1 TRBD1 - TRBV20-1 17
CASSLFGQGGQPQHF TGTGCCAGCAGTTTATTTGGGCAGGGTGGCCAGCCCCAGCATTTT TRBJ1-5 - - TRBV28 15
CASRRTGGFGEQYF TGTGCCAGCAGACGAACAGGGGGCTTCGGCGAGCAGTACTTC TRBJ2-7 TRBD1 - TRBV28 14
CAITRGTVNTEAFF TGTGCCATCACCAGGGGGACGGTGAACACTGAAGCTTTCTTT TRBJ1-1 TRBD1 - TRBV10-3 14
CASRIRVNTEAFF TGTGCCAGCAGAATCCGGGTGAACACTGAAGCTTTCTTT TRBJ1-1 - few TRBV6-5 13
CASSFQLGTSGSSYNEQFF TGTGCCAGCAGCTTCCAGCTCGGGACTAGCGGAAGCTCCTACAATGAGCAGTTCTTC TRBJ2-1 TRBD2 - TRBV7-9 19
CASSLPKTAYEQYF TGCGCCAGCAGCCTGCCCAAAACAGCTTACGAGCAGTACTTC TRBJ2-7 - - TRBV4-1 14
CASSPGLDYGYTF TGTGCCAGCTCACCAGGGCTGGACTATGGCTACACCTTC TRBJ1-2 - - TRBV18 13
CASSPDGIYEQYF TGCGCCAGCAGCCCTGACGGGATCTACGAGCAGTACTTC TRBJ2-7 - - TRBV5-1 13
CAWSVGVDQPQHF TGTGCCTGGAGTGTAGGGGTGGATCAGCCCCAGCATTTT TRBJ1-5 - - TRBV30 13
CASSGSGGSPTDTQYF TGTGCCAGCAGCGGAAGCGGTGGTAGTCCCACAGATACGCAGTATTTT TRBJ2-3 - - TRBV11-2 16
CASSRGYYEQYF TGTGCCAGCAGTCGAGGGTACTACGAGCAGTACTTC TRBJ2-7 - - TRBV28 12
CASSSSSGSLINEQFF TGTGCCAGTAGTAGTTCTAGCGGGAGCCTTATCAATGAGCAGTTCTTC TRBJ2-1 TRBD2 - TRBV19 16
CASSQDRVVKYF TGTGCCAGCAGTCAGGACAGGGTTGTGAAGTACTTC TRBJ2-7 TRBD1 - TRBV12-3/TRBV12-4 12
CASSGRDSGSLEPLHF TGTGCCAGCAGCGGCCGGGACAGTGGGTCGTTGGAACCCCTCCACTTT TRBJ1-6 TRBD1 - TRBV9 16
CASSFSETQYF TGTGCCAGCAGCTTCTCGGAGACCCAGTACTTC TRBJ2-5 - - TRBV7-9 11
CASSQDPSGRKTQYF TGTGCCAGCAGCCAAGATCCTAGCGGGAGAAAGACCCAGTACTTC TRBJ2-5 TRBD2 - TRBV3-1/TRBV3-2 15
CASSMGAANYGYTF TGTGCCAGCTCAATGGGGGCGGCTAACTATGGCTACACCTTC TRBJ1-2 - - TRBV18 14
CASSLAREQFF TGTGCCAGCAGCTTGGCTCGGGAGCAGTTCTTC TRBJ2-1 - - TRBV5-4 11
CASSLEVPRGHQPQHF TGTGCCAGCAGCTTAGAAGTTCCCAGGGGACACCAGCCCCAGCATTTT TRBJ1-5 - - TRBV7-2 16
CSASSVGGNQETQYF TGCAGTGCTAGTTCTGTCGGGGGGAACCAAGAGACCCAGTACTTC TRBJ2-5 TRBD2 - TRBV20-1 15
CASSLQGSHEQYF TGTGCCAGCTCACTACAGGGCTCCCACGAGCAGTACTTC TRBJ2-7 - - TRBV18 13
CASSAWANEQFF TGTGCCAGCAGCGCGTGGGCGAATGAGCAGTTCTTC TRBJ2-1 - - TRBV9 12
CASSESEPQHF TGTGCCAGCAGTGAATCTGAGCCCCAGCATTTT TRBJ1-5 - - TRBV6-1 11
CASSPLTSGTYEQYF TGCGCCAGCAGCCCCCTGACTAGCGGGACTTACGAGCAGTACTTC TRBJ2-7 TRBD2 - TRBV5-1 15
CASSLALAGVNTGELFF TGTGCCAGCAGCTTGGCACTAGCGGGCGTGAACACCGGGGAGCTGTTTTTT TRBJ2-2 TRBD2 - TRBV5-6 17
CASSDDERITDTQYF TGTGCCAGCAGTGATGATGAGCGAATCACAGATACGCAGTATTTT TRBJ2-3 - once TRBV6-1 15
CASSFSGNEKLFF TGCGCCAGCAGCTTTTCAGGGAACGAAAAACTGTTTTTT TRBJ1-4 - - TRBV5-1 13
CSVAATVTDTQYF TGCAGCGTTGCCGCGACTGTCACAGATACGCAGTATTTT TRBJ2-3 - - TRBV29-1 13
CASSLGLAGGPNPIQYF TGCGCCAGCAGCTTGGGACTAGCGGGAGGGCCGAACCCCATTCAGTACTTC TRBJ2-4 TRBD2 - TRBV5-1 17
CASRKQGTGYGYTF TGTGCCAGCAGAAAACAGGGGACCGGCTATGGCTACACCTTC TRBJ1-2 TRBD1 - TRBV6-5 14
CASSSDRASSPLHF TGCGCCAGCAGCTCCGACAGGGCGAGTTCACCCCTCCACTTT TRBJ1-6 TRBD1 - TRBV5-1 14
CATRTGDSYNEQFF TGTGCCACTCGAACAGGGGACTCCTACAATGAGCAGTTCTTC TRBJ2-1 TRBD1 - TRBV19 14
CSVGQMNTEAFF TGCAGCGTTGGCCAGATGAACACTGAAGCTTTCTTT TRBJ1-1 - - TRBV29-1 12
CASSSDRGSYNEQFF TGTGCCAGCAGCTCGGACAGGGGAAGCTACAATGAGCAGTTCTTC TRBJ2-1 TRBD1 once TRBV7-2 15
CASSLWANSNQPQHF TGTGCCAGCAGTTTATGGGCAAACAGCAATCAGCCCCAGCATTTT TRBJ1-5 - - TRBV28 15
CASSSRPPGGAGSYEQYF TGCGCCAGCAGCTCTAGGCCCCCCGGAGGGGCCGGATCCTACGAGCAGTACTTC TRBJ2-7 - few TRBV5-1 18
CASSSKESNEKLFF TGTGCCAGCAGCTCTAAGGAGTCTAATGAAAAACTGTTTTTT TRBJ1-4 - - TRBV28 14
CASSQVTGRWTEAFF TGTGCCAGCAGCCAAGTGACAGGGAGGTGGACTGAAGCTTTCTTT TRBJ1-1 TRBD1 - TRBV3-1/TRBV3-2 15
CASRRGSAGNTIYF TGTGCCAGTAGAAGGGGCTCCGCTGGAAACACCATATATTTT TRBJ1-3 - - TRBV19 14
CASSRTQDTQYF TGTGCCAGCAGCCGGACTCAAGATACGCAGTATTTT TRBJ2-3 - few TRBV7-9 12
CASQSGQANQPQHF TGTGCCAGCCAGAGCGGACAGGCCAATCAGCCCCAGCATTTT TRBJ1-5 TRBD1 - TRBV30 14
CSARTGDGYTF TGCAGTGCAAGGACAGGGGATGGCTACACCTTC TRBJ1-2 TRBD1 - TRBV20-1 11
CASSQERTASGNTIYF TGTGCCAGCAGCCAAGAACGGACAGCCTCTGGAAACACCATATATTTT TRBJ1-3 - - TRBV4-2 16
CASSFEGLNNEQFF TGTGCCAGCAGCTTCGAAGGACTAAACAATGAGCAGTTCTTC TRBJ2-1 - once TRBV7-3 14